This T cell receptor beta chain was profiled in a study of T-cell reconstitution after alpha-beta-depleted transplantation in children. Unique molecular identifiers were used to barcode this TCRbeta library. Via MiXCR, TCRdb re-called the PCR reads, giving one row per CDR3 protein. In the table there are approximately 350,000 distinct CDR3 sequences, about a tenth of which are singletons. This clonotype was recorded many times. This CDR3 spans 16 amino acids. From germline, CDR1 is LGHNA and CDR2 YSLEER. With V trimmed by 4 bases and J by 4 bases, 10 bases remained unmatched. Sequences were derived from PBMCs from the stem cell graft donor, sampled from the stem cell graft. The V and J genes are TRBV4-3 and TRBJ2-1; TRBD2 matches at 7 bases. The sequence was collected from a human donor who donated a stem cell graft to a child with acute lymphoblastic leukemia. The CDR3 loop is CASSPNIRTSYNEQFF. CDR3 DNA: TGCGCCAGCAGCCCCAATATAAGGACTAGTTACAATGAGCAGTTCTTC.